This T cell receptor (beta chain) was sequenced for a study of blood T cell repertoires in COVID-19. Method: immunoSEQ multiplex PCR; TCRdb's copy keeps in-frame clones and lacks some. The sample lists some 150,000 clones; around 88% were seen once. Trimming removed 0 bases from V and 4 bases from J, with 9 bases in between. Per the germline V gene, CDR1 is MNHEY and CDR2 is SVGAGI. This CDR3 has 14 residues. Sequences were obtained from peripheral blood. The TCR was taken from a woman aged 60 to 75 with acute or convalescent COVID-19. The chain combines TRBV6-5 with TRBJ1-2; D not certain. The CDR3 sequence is CASSYSIDSYGYTF. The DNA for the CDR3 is TGTGCCAGCAGTTACTCGATCGACTCCTATGGCTACACCTTC.